The rows below give T cell receptor beta chains drawn from one sample of a study of shared clonotypes between healthy human individuals. Repertoires were generated with immunoSEQ multiplex PCR, while TCRdb's copy carries only in-frame clones and drops some. The sample lists some 2.1 million clones, 93% seen once, with about 1.7% in the top ten. The sequenced material came from naive CD8+ T cells from PBMCs. Receptor source: a man younger than 30 in good health. Some clones in this sample may be carry-over from other donors' samples. The CDR3 runs from the conserved cysteine through the conserved F or W. Fields, in order: CDR3 DNA, CDR3 protein, J gene, V gene, clone size, CDR3 length, D gene. The D gene is left open where the match is weak. Part of the rows lack a size; the others show once, few, many or a class for expanded clones.

CDR3nt: TGTGCCAGCAGCTTGGACAGATCTATGACTAGCTTCCCCCCCAATGAGCAGTTCTTC; CDR3aa: CASSLDRSMTSFPPNEQFF; j_gene: TRBJ2-1; v_gene: TRBV5-4; abundance: .; len: 19; d_gene: TRBD2
CDR3nt: TGTGCCAGCAGTCGCCTCGGCCTGAACACTGAAGCTTTCTTT; CDR3aa: CASSRLGLNTEAFF; j_gene: TRBJ1-1; v_gene: TRBV27; abundance: .; len: 14; d_gene: .
CDR3nt: TGTGCCAGCAGCGAGGGGGAGAACTATGGCTACACCTTC; CDR3aa: CASSEGENYGYTF; j_gene: TRBJ1-2; v_gene: TRBV9; abundance: .; len: 13; d_gene: .
CDR3nt: TGTGCCAGCGCTGGGACAGGGGGGGAGCAGTACTTC; CDR3aa: CASAGTGGEQYF; j_gene: TRBJ2-7; v_gene: TRBV27; abundance: .; len: 12; d_gene: TRBD1
CDR3nt: TGTGCCAGCAGTTACTCTCAGACAGGCTCCTACGAGCAGTACTTC; CDR3aa: CASSYSQTGSYEQYF; j_gene: TRBJ2-7; v_gene: TRBV6-5; abundance: .; len: 15; d_gene: .
CDR3nt: TGTGCCACCAGGGGGACTAGCGGGATAAACCCAGATACGCAGTATTTT; CDR3aa: CATRGTSGINPDTQYF; j_gene: TRBJ2-3; v_gene: TRBV10-3; abundance: .; len: 16; d_gene: TRBD2
CDR3nt: TGTGCCAGCAGTTTAGCGGGAGGAGGGACCGGGGAGCTGTTTTTT; CDR3aa: CASSLAGGGTGELFF; j_gene: TRBJ2-2; v_gene: TRBV27; abundance: .; len: 15; d_gene: TRBD2
CDR3nt: TGTGCCAGCAGCCAAGACACTTATTACGAGCAGTACTTC; CDR3aa: CASSQDTYYEQYF; j_gene: TRBJ2-7; v_gene: TRBV14; abundance: once; len: 13; d_gene: .
CDR3nt: TGTGCCAGCAAGGAGGGCGTAGGCTATGGCTACACCTTC; CDR3aa: CASKEGVGYGYTF; j_gene: TRBJ1-2; v_gene: TRBV7-2; abundance: few; len: 13; d_gene: .
CDR3nt: TGTGCCAGCAGCATAGACAGGGGTTTTGCTGACGAGCAGTACTTC; CDR3aa: CASSIDRGFADEQYF; j_gene: TRBJ2-7; v_gene: TRBV9; abundance: .; len: 15; d_gene: TRBD1
CDR3nt: TGTGCCAGCATGGGGGAACTAGCGGGATTAAGCTACAATGAGCAGTTCTTC; CDR3aa: CASMGELAGLSYNEQFF; j_gene: TRBJ2-1; v_gene: TRBV2; abundance: .; len: 17; d_gene: TRBD2
CDR3nt: TGTGCCAGCAGCTTAAGATTCGGTTCCGCGGTGGGGTCTGGAAACACCATATATTTT; CDR3aa: CASSLRFGSAVGSGNTIYF; j_gene: TRBJ1-3; v_gene: TRBV7-9; abundance: .; len: 19; d_gene: .
CDR3nt: TGTGCCAGCAGTTACTCCACCTATTTGAACACTGAAGCTTTCTTT; CDR3aa: CASSYSTYLNTEAFF; j_gene: TRBJ1-1; v_gene: TRBV6-6; abundance: .; len: 15; d_gene: .
CDR3nt: TGTGCCAGCAGCCTCAACACAGGGGCCACTGAAGCTTTCTTT; CDR3aa: CASSLNTGATEAFF; j_gene: TRBJ1-1; v_gene: TRBV11-2; abundance: .; len: 14; d_gene: TRBD1
CDR3nt: TGTGCCTGGAGTGAACTCAGCGGAGGTCGGCCCGAGCAGTACTTC; CDR3aa: CAWSELSGGRPEQYF; j_gene: TRBJ2-7; v_gene: TRBV30; abundance: .; len: 15; d_gene: .
CDR3nt: TGTGCCAGCGAGGTCGGGGGTTATGGCTACACCTTC; CDR3aa: CASEVGGYGYTF; j_gene: TRBJ1-2; v_gene: TRBV25-1; abundance: .; len: 12; d_gene: .
CDR3nt: TGTGCCAGCAGCCAAGGACAGGGGAGAAACACCGGGGAGCTGTTTTTT; CDR3aa: CASSQGQGRNTGELFF; j_gene: TRBJ2-2; v_gene: TRBV7-9; abundance: .; len: 16; d_gene: TRBD1
CDR3nt: TGTGCCAGCAGTTCAGGGACCTATGGCTACACCTTC; CDR3aa: CASSSGTYGYTF; j_gene: TRBJ1-2; v_gene: TRBV27; abundance: few; len: 12; d_gene: .
CDR3nt: TGCGCCAGCAGCCCGGGGACATTAACGGATACGCAGTATTTT; CDR3aa: CASSPGTLTDTQYF; j_gene: TRBJ2-3; v_gene: TRBV5-1; abundance: .; len: 14; d_gene: .
CDR3nt: TGTGCCAGCAGTGAAGCCTACGAGCAGTACTTC; CDR3aa: CASSEAYEQYF; j_gene: TRBJ2-7; v_gene: TRBV2; abundance: once; len: 11; d_gene: .
CDR3nt: TGTGCCAGCAGCTTAGCGGGAGTGTCGTTTGATGAGCAGTTCTTC; CDR3aa: CASSLAGVSFDEQFF; j_gene: TRBJ2-1; v_gene: TRBV25-1; abundance: .; len: 15; d_gene: TRBD2
CDR3nt: TGTGCCAGCAGTTACTCGACTAGCGGGAGCTACGAGCAGTACTTC; CDR3aa: CASSYSTSGSYEQYF; j_gene: TRBJ2-7; v_gene: TRBV6-5; abundance: few; len: 15; d_gene: TRBD2
CDR3nt: TGCAGCGTTACCTTCCGACAGCCCTACGAGCAGTACTTC; CDR3aa: CSVTFRQPYEQYF; j_gene: TRBJ2-7; v_gene: TRBV29-1; abundance: .; len: 13; d_gene: .
CDR3nt: TGTGCCATCAGTGAGGGTACCCCCTGGAGCGGGGAAACCCAGTACTTC; CDR3aa: CAISEGTPWSGETQYF; j_gene: TRBJ2-5; v_gene: TRBV10-3; abundance: .; len: 16; d_gene: TRBD2
CDR3nt: TGTGCCAGCAGTTTAGGGCAGCTTCCCCATACGCAGTATTTT; CDR3aa: CASSLGQLPHTQYF; j_gene: TRBJ2-3; v_gene: TRBV27; abundance: .; len: 14; d_gene: .
CDR3nt: TGTGCCAGCAGTGGGGTGTTGGAGAGAACCCTGGCCTTC; CDR3aa: CASSGVLERTLAF; j_gene: TRBJ1-2; v_gene: TRBV25-1; abundance: .; len: 13; d_gene: .
CDR3nt: TGTGCCAGCAGCCCCTCTACGCAGGGACTGGCGACATACGAGCAGTACTTC; CDR3aa: CASSPSTQGLATYEQYF; j_gene: TRBJ2-7; v_gene: TRBV7-9; abundance: .; len: 17; d_gene: .
CDR3nt: TGCGCCAGCAGCCAAGGGGCGACGGAGGGCTGGGAGCAGTACTTC; CDR3aa: CASSQGATEGWEQYF; j_gene: TRBJ2-7; v_gene: TRBV4-1; abundance: .; len: 15; d_gene: .